This is a list of T cell receptor beta chains from one sample in a study of blood T cells in healthy people across ages. TCRdb reanalysed the 5' RACE reads using MiXCR and keeps one entry per CDR3 protein. The sample holds around 820,000 distinct CDR3 sequences, just under 25% seen once. The data were also submitted as part of a second study, on T cells of mothers and their children.

The material sequenced was blood. The receptors stem from a boy between 10 and 17 years old in good health. The CDR3 runs from the conserved cysteine through the conserved F or W. D genes are given only for firm matches. Not every row has a clone size; where given, it reads once, few, many or a size class.

V gene,D gene,J gene,clone size,CDR3 DNA,CDR3 protein
TRBV6-6,TRBD1,TRBJ1-5,few,TGTGCCAGCAGTTCCACAGGGGATGGCAATCAGCCCCAGCATTTT,CASSSTGDGNQPQHF
TRBV4-1,-,TRBJ2-3,-,TGCGCCAGCAGCCAAGATCACACCTCTCGCTCGGATACGCAGTATTTT,CASSQDHTSRSDTQYF
TRBV20-1,-,TRBJ2-7,few,TGCAGTGCTAGAGATCGGGCGGGATTCTCCTACGAGCAGTACTTC,CSARDRAGFSYEQYF
TRBV5-6,-,TRBJ1-4,-,TGTGCCAGCAGTCGGGACATTTCAACTAATGAAAAACTGTTTTTT,CASSRDISTNEKLFF
TRBV7-7,-,TRBJ2-1,few,TGTGCTAGCAGCAAGAATAGTGGTAGTTACAATGAGCAGTTCTTC,CASSKNSGSYNEQFF
TRBV4-1,-,TRBJ2-5,-,TGCGCCAGCAGCCAAGATTCTTTGGGGTACCAAGAGACCCAGTACTTC,CASSQDSLGYQETQYF
TRBV6-2/TRBV6-3,TRBD1,TRBJ2-1,-,TGTGCCAGCAGTACCGACAGGGTCAATGAGCAGTTCTTC,CASSTDRVNEQFF
TRBV7-9,-,TRBJ2-7,few,TGTGCCAGCAGCTTAGCCCCGTCCCCACCCGAGCAGTACTTC,CASSLAPSPPEQYF
TRBV15,TRBD2,TRBJ2-7,-,TGTGCCACCAGCACGGGCGGGAGTGGAGGCGAGCAGTACTTC,CATSTGGSGGEQYF
TRBV29-1,-,TRBJ2-2,-,TGCAGCGTTGAAAGCGGGCTAACGAACACCGGGGAGCTGTTTTTT,CSVESGLTNTGELFF
TRBV4-3,TRBD2,TRBJ2-1,few,TGCGCCAGCAGCCAAAAAGCGGGAGATTTCTACAATGAGCAGTTCTTC,CASSQKAGDFYNEQFF
TRBV6-1,TRBD1,TRBJ2-1,-,TGTGCCTGCGACAGGGCGTCCTACAATGAGCAGTTCTTC,CACDRASYNEQFF
TRBV4-1,TRBD1,TRBJ1-2,-,TGCGTCAGCAGCTTAGACAGGGGGCAGAATGGGAACACCTTC,CVSSLDRGQNGNTF
TRBV29-1,TRBD1,TRBJ2-1,-,TGCAGCGTTGGCTCCGGGACAGCCAGCTCCTACAATGAGCAGTTCTTC,CSVGSGTASSYNEQFF